A selection of T cell receptor beta chains follows, all from one sample in a study of metastatic and nonmetastatic thyroid tumors. With MiXCR, TCRdb called clones anew from the PCR reads. The data show under 95,000 clones, roughly an eighth seen once. Sequencing input: blood. The source of these receptors is a female donor with papillary thyroid cancer or a benign thyroid nodule (not recorded which). Some clones in this sample may be carry-over from other donors' samples. Both conserved end residues are part of each CDR3. D genes are given only for firm matches. Not every row has a clone size; where given, it reads once, few, many or a size class.

v_call clone_size d_call cdr3_aa
TRBV10-3 many TRBD1 CAISELRTGAKNTEAFF
TRBV6-1 many - CASSGPSGPVQGAFF
TRBV20-1 - TRBD2 CSATAREKVYNEQFF
TRBV7-2 many TRBD1 CASSPRQGYYGYTF
TRBV6-5 few TRBD1 CASSRTGGGSSYNEQFF
TRBV20-1 - - CSASGGQNRDVDTEAFF
TRBV9 - TRBD2 CASRASGLGGETQYF
TRBV9 many - CASSVGGNNEQFF
TRBV19 many TRBD1 CASRAQGSKGKLFF
TRBV6-5 few - CASSYIQGEQYF
TRBV20-1 many - CSASRLSGAADTQYF
TRBV20-1 many - CSARSHGNTGELFF
TRBV20-1 - TRBD1 CSARDTGDSNSPLHF
TRBV27 many - CASSLRGIAYEQYF
TRBV4-2 many TRBD2 CASSLTSGSGDTQYF
TRBV20-1 many - CSAPFLLPFF
TRBV7-2 many - CASSLVRSSYEQYF
TRBV29-1 many - CSLSEIGNTEAFF
TRBV7-2 many - CASSLYSEAFF
TRBV12-3/TRBV12-4 many - CASSSGGTSTDTQYF
TRBV4-2 many TRBD2 CASSPRLAGGRLKNTGELFF
TRBV6-1 few - CASIRHEVSPLHF
TRBV20-1 many - CSARTGTGNLYEQYF
TRBV19 many TRBD1 CASTPGGQPQHF
TRBV7-2 many - CASSLGWGSGYGYTF
TRBV20-1 many - CSARAGHPLAEAFF
TRBV7-2 many TRBD1 CASSSLLGQGYGYTF
TRBV11-3 many TRBD1 CASSRGGGQGNYEQYF
TRBV20-1 many - CSFPGRSRGYTF
TRBV5-4 many TRBD2 CASSLGLAGLNEQFF
TRBV20-1 - - CSTRAQFNSPLHF
TRBV18 many - CASSPEGDYGYTF